The present T cell receptor beta chain was sequenced within a study of T cell responses to AZD1222 COVID-19 vaccine. Clones were sequenced by immunoSEQ multiplex PCR, and TCRdb holds only the in-frame ones, with some missing. The repertoire includes some 120,000 clones, roughly 87% of them detected once, and around 7.5% sits in the top ten. V shed 3 bases and J shed 0 bases, with 11 bases lying between them. The CDR3 runs 15 residues. In germline, CDR1 is MDHEN, CDR2 SYDVKM. This material consisted of peripheral blood, taken on day 0 of AZD1222 vaccination. The clonotype comes from an adult in good health. The chain links TRBV28 to TRBJ1-1; D unclear. The CDR3 DNA reads as TGTGCCAGCAGTTTGAATATGGGGTTGAACACTGAAGCTTTCTTT. It is translated as CASSLNMGLNTEAFF. The entire variable domain, with the rest obtained from reference TRBV28 and TRBJ1-1, is as follows: DVKVTQSSRYLVKRTGEKVFLECVQDMDHENMFWYRQDPGLGLRLIYFSYDVKMKEKGDIPEGYSVSREKKERFSLILESASTNQTSMYLCASSLNMGLNTEAFFGQGTRLTVV.